A selection of T cell receptor beta chains follows, all from one sample in a study of T cells in Graves' hyperthyroidism and ophthalmopathy. TCRdb recomputed calls from the multiplex PCR reads with MiXCR, one row per CDR3 protein. The repertoire holds 300,000 to 400,000 distinct CDR3 sequences, with around a fifth as singletons. Sequenced input: blood. The receptors were sampled from a woman aged 45-65 years with Graves' hyperthyroidism. CDR3s include the opening cysteine and the closing phenylalanine or tryptophan. A D gene is named only where the DNA matches it firmly. Part of the rows lack a size; the others show once, few, many or a class for expanded clones.

TRBV30	TRBJ2-7	TRBD2	many	CAWSARRTSGRFYEQYF	TGTGCCTGGAGTGCGAGACGTACTAGCGGGAGATTTTACGAGCAGTACTTC
TRBV3-1	TRBJ1-6	-	few	CASRPGGTDSPLHF	TGTGCCAGCAGACCGGGGGGGACGGATTCACCCCTCCACTTT
TRBV20-1	TRBJ2-7	-	-	CSARGGLTGAGGSYEQYF	TGCAGTGCTAGAGGTGGTCTTACCGGGGCAGGCGGTTCCTACGAGCAGTACTTC
TRBV10-3	TRBJ1-1	-	many	CAISRKPNTEAFF	TGTGCCATCAGCCGGAAGCCGAACACTGAAGCTTTCTTT
TRBV5-1	TRBJ2-7	TRBD1	-	CASSLGDRVHEQYF	TGCGCCAGCAGCTTGGGAGACAGGGTCCACGAGCAGTACTTC
TRBV5-6	TRBJ1-6	-	many	CASSFLGEGPLHF	TGTGCCAGCAGCTTTCTCGGTGAGGGTCCCCTCCACTTT
TRBV9	TRBJ2-7	-	-	CASSVEGTPYEQYF	TGTGCCAGCAGCGTAGAGGGGACCCCTTACGAGCAGTACTTC
TRBV7-6	TRBJ2-3	-	many	CASSLAGGGPTDTQYF	TGTGCCAGCAGCTTAGCTGGTGGGGGGCCCACAGATACGCAGTATTTT
TRBV12-3/TRBV12-4	TRBJ1-6	-	few	CASSFGMPAYNSPLHF	TGTGCCAGCAGTTTTGGGATGCCGGCTTATAATTCACCCCTCCACTTT
TRBV2	TRBJ1-5	-	-	CASSEAGTPFSNQPQHF	TGTGCCAGCAGTGAAGCCGGGACACCCTTTAGCAATCAGCCCCAGCATTTT
TRBV20-1	TRBJ1-2	TRBD1	few	CSARRGQGGGYTF	TGCAGTGCGCGGCGCGGACAGGGAGGTGGCTACACCTTC
TRBV27	TRBJ2-1	TRBD2	many	CASSEPGLVYNEQFF	TGTGCCAGCAGTGAGCCGGGACTAGTCTACAATGAGCAGTTCTTC
TRBV4-2	TRBJ2-5	TRBD2	few	CASSFGGTSDQTQYF	TGTGCCAGCAGCTTCGGTGGGACTAGCGACCAGACCCAGTACTTC
TRBV5-7	TRBJ2-7	-	many	CASSLAGGPSYEQYF	TGTGCCAGCAGCTTAGCTGGGGGGCCCTCCTACGAGCAGTACTTC
TRBV5-1	TRBJ2-4	TRBD1	once	CASSSQQGAKNIQYF	TGCGCCAGCAGCTCGCAACAGGGGGCCAAAAACATTCAGTACTTC
TRBV18	TRBJ2-1	-	many	CASSHKDREGKPQFF	TGTGCCAGCTCACATAAGGACAGGGAGGGCAAACCGCAGTTCTTC
TRBV5-1	TRBJ2-5	-	many	CASRQIQETQYF	TGCGCCAGCAGACAGATACAAGAGACCCAGTACTTC
TRBV4-1	TRBJ1-5	TRBD1	many	CASSQGDRGPNQPQHF	TGCGCCAGCAGCCAAGGTGACAGGGGGCCCAATCAGCCCCAGCATTTT
TRBV28	TRBJ2-7	TRBD2	many	CASRPGGTSGTYEQYF	TGTGCCAGCAGGCCTGGGGGGACTAGCGGTACCTACGAGCAGTACTTC
TRBV12-3/TRBV12-4	TRBJ2-1	-	many	CASSYSVGGYNEQFF	TGTGCCAGCAGCTATAGCGTGGGGGGTTACAATGAGCAGTTCTTC
TRBV7-8	TRBJ1-4	-	once	CASSLYHEKLFF	TGTGCCAGCAGCTTATATCATGAAAAACTGTTTTTT
TRBV29-1	TRBJ2-3	-	many	CSVEAGGTDTQYF	TGCAGCGTTGAAGCAGGTGGCACAGATACGCAGTATTTT
TRBV6-7	TRBJ1-3	-	-	CASSYSRAASGNTIYF	TGTGCCAGCAGTTACTCGAGGGCGGCCTCTGGAAACACCATATATTTT
TRBV10-3	TRBJ2-3	-	few	CATSESQFTDTQYF	TGTGCCACCAGTGAGAGTCAGTTCACAGATACGCAGTATTTT
TRBV15	TRBJ1-5	-	-	CATSPTGPDQPQHF	TGTGCCACCAGCCCGACCGGTCCTGATCAGCCCCAGCATTTT
TRBV4-1	TRBJ1-5	-	-	CASSPGETDQPQHF	TGCGCCAGCAGTCCAGGGGAAACGGATCAGCCCCAGCATTTT
TRBV6-1	TRBJ1-5	-	many	CASRNDRNSNQPQHF	TGTGCCAGCCGAAACGACAGAAATAGCAATCAGCCCCAGCATTTT
TRBV5-1	TRBJ2-7	TRBD1	-	CASSVYRGLYEQYF	TGCGCCAGCAGCGTATACAGGGGGCTCTACGAGCAGTACTTC
TRBV3-1	TRBJ1-2	TRBD1	many	CASSLRTGYRYTF	TGTGCCAGCAGCCTACGGACAGGGTATCGCTACACCTTC
TRBV20-1	TRBJ2-1	TRBD2	many	CSARGVGSGRGGNEQFF	TGCAGTGCCAGGGGGGTGGGTAGCGGGAGGGGAGGCAATGAGCAGTTCTTC
TRBV12-3/TRBV12-4	TRBJ1-1	-	-	CASSPNLEITEAFF	TGTGCCAGCAGTCCCAATCTGGAGATTACGGAAGCTTTCTTT
TRBV9	TRBJ2-5	-	many	CASSVASPSGETQYF	TGTGCCAGCAGCGTAGCCTCCCCCTCGGGGGAGACCCAGTACTTC
TRBV5-1	TRBJ1-2	-	-	CASSLGTVATPNYGYTF	TGCGCCAGCAGCTTGGGGACAGTGGCAACCCCTAACTATGGCTACACCTTC
TRBV5-1	TRBJ2-6	-	-	CARSSGGTGANVLTF	TGCGCCAGGTCATCTGGAGGGACTGGGGCCAACGTCCTGACTTTC
TRBV19	TRBJ2-3	-	few	CASSRRDTDTQYF	TGTGCCAGTAGTAGGCGGGACACAGATACGCAGTATTTT
TRBV12-3/TRBV12-4	TRBJ2-5	-	many	CASSPSGSQETQYF	TGTGCCAGCAGTCCCTCAGGTTCCCAAGAGACCCAGTACTTC
TRBV30	TRBJ1-5	-	many	CAWSPKGTFNQPQHF	TGTGCCTGGAGCCCAAAGGGGACGTTTAATCAGCCCCAGCATTTT
TRBV5-1	TRBJ2-1	TRBD2	many	CASSLGQLAGVEQFF	TGCGCCAGCAGCTTGGGCCAACTAGCGGGAGTTGAGCAGTTCTTC
TRBV7-9	TRBJ2-5	-	many	CASSGAGRETQYF	TGTGCCAGCAGCGGGGCGGGCCGGGAGACCCAGTACTTC